These 32 T cell receptor beta chains originate from one sample sequenced in a study of T cells in localized non-small cell lung cancer. Using immunoSEQ multiplex PCR, the repertoire was profiled, and TCRdb retains in-frame clones only, with some absent. The profile shows tens of thousands of clones, roughly 87% of them singletons. The specimen comprised peripheral blood, sampled before any cancer treatment. These TCRs come from a woman aged 40-75 years with stage I lung adenocarcinoma.

The chain couples TRBV18 to TRBJ1-5; D is uncertain. The CDR3 runs 13 residues. Germline values: CDR1 KGHSH, CDR2 LQKENI. The ends were cut back, 3 bases at V and 5 bases at J, with 8 bases in the middle. The CDR3 nucleotides are TGTGCCAGCTCACCCAACAGCGATCAGCCCCAGCATTTT. Translation: CASSPNSDQPQHF.

V gene TRBV4-1 combines with J gene TRBJ1-4, with D perhaps matching TRBD1 (5 bases). The CDR3 sequence is 19 residues long. Germline V gene lookup returns CDR1 MGHRA and CDR2 YSYEKL. V lost 1 base, J lost 7 bases, and 25 bases lay in between. The CDR3 DNA reads TGCGCCAGCAGCCAAGGCCCTTTACCGACGGGGCGCCGGGGTGAAAAACTGTTTTTT. Its protein is CASSQGPLPTGRRGEKLFF.

This rearrangement joins TRBV30 to TRBJ1-2; 8 bases match TRBD1. Trimming removed 5 bases from V and 4 bases from J; junction bases left unmatched: 6. There are 13 residues in the CDR3. In germline, CDR1 is GTSNPN, CDR2 SVGIG (reference sequence). The CDR3 DNA is TGTGCCTGGTCAAGGGACAGGCCCTATGGCTACACCTTC. It encodes CAWSRDRPYGYTF.

The chain couples TRBV4-2 to TRBJ1-4, with a possible D match to TRBD1 (6 bases). The germline V and J ends were trimmed by 0 bases and 7 bases, with 15 bases remaining between them. The CDR3 runs 16 residues. Per the germline V gene, CDR1 is LGHNA and CDR2 is YNFKEQ. CDR3 nucleotides: TGTGCCAGCAGCCAAGAAACAGGGACCGGATCTGAAAAACTGTTTTTT. Protein product: CASSQETGTGSEKLFF.

This chain links TRBV5-1 with TRBJ2-2; TRBD2 matches 8 bases. Germline lookup yields CDR1 SGHRS and CDR2 YFSETQ. The CDR3 has 16 amino acids. The V segment lost 3 bases and the J segment 6 bases; nucleotides outside the gene matches: 10. The chain's CDR3 is CASSYTGGPGPGELFF. CDR3 bases: TGCGCCAGCAGCTATACGGGGGGGCCTGGCCCCGGGGAGCTGTTTTTT.

The V and J genes are TRBV4-1 and TRBJ2-3; D is undetermined. CDR3 size: 11 residues. The germline V gene has CDR1 MGHRA and CDR2 YSYEKL. V lost 1 base and J 9 bases, leaving 5 bases between the germline ends. The CDR3 coding sequence is TGCGCCAGCAGCCAAGGGCCCACGCAGTATTTT. Its translation is CASSQGPTQYF.

This clone was observed a handful of times. The rearrangement uses TRBV5-1 and TRBJ2-7; the D gene is possibly TRBD2 (5 bases). The CDR3 extends over 14 amino acids. CDR1 and CDR2 from the germline V gene are SGHRS and YFSETQ. The V end was cut by 1 base, the J end by 1 base, with 9 bases between. CDR3 nucleotides: TGCGCCAGCAGCTTGTCCGGGGTTTCCTACGAGCAGTACTTC. This encodes CASSLSGVSYEQYF.

CDR3 nucleotides: TGCGCCAGCAGCCAAGAAGTTAACAGGGCTAGAGGTGGCTACACCTTC. Translating it yields CASSQEVNRARGGYTF. This chain uses TRBV4-3 with TRBJ1-2; maybe TRBD1 (6 bases). The V gene lost 0 bases and the J gene lost 7 bases, with 18 bases spanning the gap. The V gene's germline CDR1 is LGHNA and CDR2 YSLEER. The CDR3 is 16 amino acids.

A few counts support this clone. This chain connects TRBV18 to TRBJ2-7; D is uncertain. With 1 base removed from V and 3 bases from J, the gap between germline ends came to 16 bases. Germline loops: CDR1 KGHSH, CDR2 LQKENI. This CDR3 contains 16 residues. CDR3 amino acids: CASSPRAVLNFYEQYF. As DNA, the CDR3 is TGTGCCAGCTCACCACGTGCGGTACTTAATTTCTACGAGCAGTACTTC.

The chain has TRBV28 and TRBJ2-2; a possible D gene is TRBD1 (5 bases). Germline lookup yields CDR1 MDHEN and CDR2 SYDVKM. Deletions cut 5 bases from V and 0 bases from J, with 16 bases between. The CDR3 is 17 amino acids. The CDR3 sequence: CASSPPQGMANTGELFF. As DNA, the CDR3 is TGTGCCAGCAGTCCCCCCCAGGGAATGGCGAACACCGGGGAGCTGTTTTTT.

This rearrangement joins TRBV28 to TRBJ2-1, with D tentatively TRBD1 or TRBD2 (5 bases each). With 6 bases removed from V and 15 bases from J, the gap between germline ends came to 15 bases. The CDR3 has 11 residues. The germline gives CDR1 MDHEN, CDR2 SYDVKM. Here the CDR3 reads CASSYLSGTFF. In DNA form, the CDR3 reads TGTGCCAGCAGCTACCTATCCGGGACGTTCTTC. The entire variable domain, with the rest obtained from reference TRBV28 and TRBJ2-1, is as follows: DVKVTQSSRYLVKRTGEKVFLECVQDMDHENMFWYRQDPGLGLRLIYFSYDVKMKEKGDIPEGYSVSREKKERFSLILESASTNQTSMYLCASSYLSGTFFGPGTRLTVL.

The V gene is TRBV5-5, the J gene TRBJ2-7; perhaps TRBD1 as D (6 bases). Germline CDR1 reads SGHKS; CDR2 reads YYEKEE (reference sequence). The CDR3 spans 15 residues. Trimming removed 1 base from V and 7 bases from J, with 18 bases in between. The CDR3 DNA is TGTGCCAGCAGCTTGTCTCGGGACACCGTCGGGGAGCAGTACTTC. It is translated as CASSLSRDTVGEQYF.

This clone was seen more than once but under ten times. The rearrangement uses TRBV2 and TRBJ1-6; D may be TRBD1 (5 bases). The CDR3 sequence is 13 residues long. Trimming removed 3 bases from V and 8 bases from J, with 8 bases in between. The V gene's germline CDR1 is SNHLY and CDR2 FYNNEI. The CDR3 loop is CASSDRGDSPLHF. CDR3 coding DNA: TGTGCCAGCAGTGATAGGGGCGATTCACCCCTCCACTTT.

The V and J genes are TRBV2 and TRBJ1-1, with D possibly TRBD1 on 6 matching bases. Germline V lookup: CDR1 SNHLY, CDR2 FYNNEI. Trimming removed 4 bases from V and 3 bases from J, with 18 bases in between. The CDR3 consists of 16 residues. This CDR3 reads CASSVFRYRDDTEAFF. As DNA, the CDR3 is TGTGCCAGCAGTGTATTTCGGTACAGGGACGACACTGAAGCTTTCTTT.

The V call is TRBV4-1, the J call TRBJ1-2, with D unresolved. Trimming took 2 bases from V and 2 from J, leaving 12 bases between them. The germline V gene has CDR1 MGHRA and CDR2 YSYEKL. This CDR3 comprises 15 residues. CDR3 loop: CASSQKRTGNYGYTF. The CDR3 bases are TGCGCCAGCAGCCAAAAAAGGACCGGGAACTATGGCTACACCTTC.

The V and J genes are TRBV6-5 and TRBJ2-2, with D uncertain. Trimming took off 5 bases at V and 5 bases at J, with 15 bases between the two ends. The CDR3 contains 15 residues. Germline V gene lookup returns CDR1 MNHEY and CDR2 SVGAGI. The CDR3 protein is CASSAKNPVTGELFF. CDR3 DNA sequence: TGTGCCAGCAGTGCCAAAAATCCGGTTACCGGGGAGCTGTTTTTT.

DNA for the CDR3: TGTGCCAGCAGTTACCGGGGGGCAGGGGGCACTGAAGCTTTCTTT. Translated: CASSYRGAGGTEAFF. J is TRBJ1-1 and V is TRBV2; 7 bases are shared with TRBD1. Germline CDR1 SNHLY, CDR2 FYNNEI. The CDR3 covers 15 residues. With 5 bases clipped from V and 4 bases from J, the junction kept 10 bases outside the gene matches.

The chain combines TRBV29-1 with TRBJ2-1; weak D call: TRBD1 (6 bases). The CDR3 covers 13 residues. The V end lost 8 bases, the J end lost 9 bases, and 20 bases lay between the germline ends. Germline V lookup: CDR1 SQVTM, CDR2 ANQGSEA. Here the CDR3 DNA reads TGCAGCTCCGGGACATCCAAACGTGGTGAGCAGTTCTTC. Its protein product is CSSGTSKRGEQFF.

This rearrangement joins TRBV27 to TRBJ1-4; D remains ambiguous. The germline gives CDR1 MNHEY, CDR2 SMNVEV (reference sequence). The CDR3 has 15 amino acids. V was shortened by 3 bases and J by 8 bases, with 16 bases between the two germline ends. The CDR3 region has the DNA TGTGCCAGCAGTTTGTATGGGAGGTTTGGAGAAAAACTGTTTTTT. Translating it yields CASSLYGRFGEKLFF.

The chain's CDR3 is CASGLVLGRGYYGYTF. The CDR3 coding sequence is TGTGCTAGTGGTTTGGTACTAGGGAGAGGCTACTATGGCTACACCTTC. V gene TRBV12-5 combines with J gene TRBJ1-2; D not certain. V was cut by 0 bases and J by 3 bases, with 14 bases left in between. This CDR3 comprises 16 residues. The germline V gene encodes CDR1 LGHNT and CDR2 FRNRAP.

The chain has TRBV18 and TRBJ2-7; no clear D gene. Germline V lookup: CDR1 KGHSH, CDR2 LQKENI. CDR3 length: 16 amino acids. Trimming left V 0 bases short and J 0 bases short, with 12 bases between. CDR3 DNA: TGTGCCAGCTCACCACCCTGGAGCCGAAGCTCCTACGAGCAGTACTTC. It is translated as CASSPPWSRSSYEQYF. Complete variable domain (other parts from reference TRBV18 and TRBJ2-7): NAGVMQNPRHLVRRRGQEARLRCSPMKGHSHVYWYRQLPEEGLKFMVYLQKENIIDESGMPKERFSAEFPKEGPSILRIQQVVRGDSAAYFCASSPPWSRSSYEQYFGPGTRLTVT.

This chain connects TRBV25-1 to TRBJ1-1; D is unresolved. This CDR3 contains 18 residues. Trimming took 1 base from V and 0 from J, leaving 18 bases between them. Germline V CDR1 and CDR2: MGHDK, SYGVNS. The CDR3: CASSEFRTASTLNTEAFF. Here the CDR3 DNA reads TGTGCCAGCAGTGAATTTCGGACGGCCAGTACTTTGAACACTGAAGCTTTCTTT.

The chain has TRBV5-4 and TRBJ2-5; TRBD1 or TRBD2 may be the D gene (5 bases each). The length of the CDR3 is 12 residues. V was clipped by 3 bases and J by 10 bases, with 13 bases between them. Looked up from germline, CDR1 is SGHNT and CDR2 is YYREEE (reference sequence). The DNA of the CDR3 is TGTGCCAGCAGCTCCCCTATGGGGGTCCAGTACTTC. Translation gives CASSSPMGVQYF.

The gene calls are TRBV10-1 and TRBJ2-7; 7 bases are a match to TRBD1. Trimming cost V 0 bases and J 0 bases; bases outside gene matches: 5. Germline values: CDR1 WNHNN, CDR2 SYGVQD (reference sequence). The CDR3 covers 16 residues. The CDR3 DNA reads as TGCGCCAGCAGTGAGTCGAAGGGGGCTAGCTCCTACGAGCAGTACTTC. This gives the protein CASSESKGASSYEQYF.

A single count supports this clone. This sequence joins TRBV5-6 and TRBJ1-2, with D uncertain. Trimming took off 1 base at V and 6 bases at J, with 10 bases between the two ends. The CDR3 extends over 13 amino acids. Looked up from germline, CDR1 is SGHDT and CDR2 is YYEEEE. The CDR3 sequence: CASSLRRRDGYTF. The DNA for the CDR3 is TGTGCCAGCAGCTTGCGCCGGAGGGATGGCTACACCTTC.

The chain is built from TRBV30 and TRBJ1-6; maybe TRBD1 (6 bases). CDR1 GTSNPN and CDR2 SVGIG come from the germline V gene (reference sequence). The CDR3 runs to 16 residues. CDR3 loop: CVVTAQGSSYNSPLHF. CDR3 bases: TGTGTCGTTACTGCCCAGGGGAGCTCCTATAATTCACCCCTCCACTTT. Supplemented by reference TRBV30 and TRBJ1-6, the full variable domain reads SQTIHQWPATLVQPVGSPLSLECTVEGTSNPNLYWYRQAAGRGLQLLFYSVGIGQISSEVPQNLSASRPQDRQFILSSKKLLLSDSGFYLCVVTAQGSSYNSPLHFGNGTRLTVT.

J is TRBJ1-5 and V is TRBV28, with TRBD1 as a possible D gene (6 bases). V was cut by 4 bases and J by 2 bases, with 12 bases left in between. CDR3 length: 15 residues. The germline V gene has CDR1 MDHEN and CDR2 SYDVKM. The CDR3 protein is CASSSGYRGNQPQHF. The CDR3 coding sequence is TGTGCCAGCAGTTCGGGCTACAGGGGCAATCAGCCCCAGCATTTT.

V is TRBV6-6 and J is TRBJ2-2; 8 nucleotides agree with TRBD1. V shed 6 bases, J shed 6 bases, and the junction held 12 bases outside the gene matches. This CDR3 is 16 amino acids long. CDR1 and CDR2 from the germline V gene are MNHNY and SVGAGI (reference sequence). Here the CDR3 reads CASRPWTGRNSGELFF. The CDR3 DNA reads TGTGCCAGCAGACCTTGGACAGGGCGGAATTCCGGGGAGCTGTTTTTT.

The gene calls are TRBV5-4 and TRBJ2-1; 14 nucleotides match TRBD2. J was trimmed by 8 bases and V by 0 bases; bases with no gene match: 7. CDR1 SGHNT and CDR2 YYREEE come from the germline V gene (reference sequence). The CDR3 is made up of 17 amino acids. Written as DNA, the CDR3 is TGTGCCAGCAGCTTGGGACTAGCGGGAGGGGGGGGATATGAGCAGTTCTTC. This translates into CASSLGLAGGGGYEQFF. Full variable domain (outside the CDR3, taken from reference TRBV5-4 and TRBJ2-1): ETGVTQSPTHLIKTRGQQVTLRCSSQSGHNTVSWYQQALGQGPQFIFQYYREEENGRGNFPPRFSGLQFPNYSSELNVNALELDDSALYLCASSLGLAGGGGYEQFFGPGTRLTVL.

The chain combines TRBV30 with TRBJ2-5; TRBD2 might be the D (5 bases). Trimming removed 0 bases at V and 4 bases at J, with 9 bases between. The CDR3 contains 13 residues. Germline CDR1 and CDR2: GTSNPN and SVGIG (reference sequence). This CDR3 reads CAWSVLEGETQYF. The CDR3 nucleotides are TGTGCCTGGAGTGTACTAGAGGGAGAGACCCAGTACTTC.

J is TRBJ2-3 and V is TRBV19; 8 positions agree with TRBD1. The CDR3 is made up of 15 amino acids. Germline trimming cut 5 bases from V and 3 bases from J; bases unmatched to any gene: 7. Germline-derived CDR1 and CDR2 are LNHDA and SQIVND (reference sequence). CDR3 in amino acids: CASSRTDRVTDTQYF. As DNA, the CDR3 is TGTGCCAGTAGTCGGACGGACAGGGTAACAGATACGCAGTATTTT.

The rearrangement uses TRBV6-1 and TRBJ1-5; D gene uncertain. Germline values: CDR1 MNHNS, CDR2 SASEGT. Trimming left V 4 bases short and J 1 base short, with 8 bases between. The length of the CDR3 is 14 residues. CDR3 sequence: CASSVRPSNQPQHF. The CDR3 DNA is TGTGCCAGCAGTGTGCGGCCGAGCAATCAGCCCCAGCATTTT.